A selection of T cell receptor beta chains follows, all from one sample in a study of T cells in localized non-small cell lung cancer. The table came from immunoSEQ multiplex PCR; TCRdb's copy has only in-frame clones and leaves some out. The sample yields about 78,000 clones, 70% to 90% seen once. Sequencing used peripheral blood, obtained before any cancer treatment. These receptors all come from a man aged 40 to 70 with stage I lung adenocarcinoma. Both conserved end residues are part of each CDR3. The order of the fields is CDR3 length, J gene, clone size, V gene, D gene, CDR3 DNA, CDR3 protein. D genes are given only for firm matches. Clone sizes are given selectively: once, few, many, or a class where the clone is expanded.

12	TRBJ2-3	once	TRBV5-1	.	TGCGCCAGCACTCTTAACACAGATACGCAGTATTTT	CASTLNTDTQYF
14	TRBJ2-1	.	TRBV6-5	.	TGTGCCAGCAGATATCGTTATAACTCTGGTGAGCAGTTCTTC	CASRYRYNSGEQFF
16	TRBJ2-1	.	TRBV11-3	.	TGTGCCAGCAGCAGGACGGGAGTTGGGTCGAACAATGAGCAGTTCTTC	CASSRTGVGSNNEQFF
14	TRBJ1-1	.	TRBV11-2	.	TGTGCCAGCAGCCTGGGACACCTGAACACTGAAGCTTTCTTT	CASSLGHLNTEAFF
14	TRBJ2-7	.	TRBV10-2	TRBD2	TGCGCCAGCAGTGTAACTAGCGGGGGGCTCGAACAGTACTTC	CASSVTSGGLEQYF
15	TRBJ1-2	.	TRBV6-5	.	TGTGCCAGCAGTTCCCCGGGGGATTCTAACTATGGCTACACCTTC	CASSSPGDSNYGYTF
16	TRBJ2-2	few	TRBV13	TRBD2	TGTGCCAGCAGCCTCCGTAGCGGGGGGGATAACGGGGAGCTGTTTTTT	CASSLRSGGDNGELFF
11	TRBJ1-2	.	TRBV29-1	TRBD1	TGCAGCGCTTGGGACAGTTATGGCTACACCTTC	CSAWDSYGYTF
13	TRBJ2-4	.	TRBV28	.	TGTGCCAGCAGCGCGACGGCTACTCAATTACAGTACTTC	CASSATATQLQYF
15	TRBJ2-2	.	TRBV7-9	TRBD1	TGTGCCAGCAGCTCTACGACAGGGGGCATCGGGGAGCTGTTTTTT	CASSSTTGGIGELFF
14	TRBJ2-1	.	TRBV30	TRBD2	TGTGCCTGGAGTTGGGCGGGAGGCGGGAATGAGCAGTTCTTC	CAWSWAGGGNEQFF
14	TRBJ2-5	.	TRBV2	.	TGTGCCAGCAGTCCGTCAAATTTACAAGAGACCCAGTACTTC	CASSPSNLQETQYF
19	TRBJ1-2	.	TRBV19	.	TGTGCCAGTAGCGCCGCGTCACTAATGAGGGGGGGCATTCGGTATGGCTACACCTTC	CASSAASLMRGGIRYGYTF
15	TRBJ2-3	.	TRBV5-4	TRBD2	TGTGCCAGCAGCGTCCGGACTAGCAAGGGGGATACGCAGTATTTT	CASSVRTSKGDTQYF
14	TRBJ2-5	once	TRBV7-8	.	TGTGCCAGCAGCTGGGGGACTCTACAAGAGACCCAGTACTTC	CASSWGTLQETQYF
14	TRBJ1-4	.	TRBV30	.	TGTGCCTGGACGGAGGGATCAACTAATGAAAAACTGTTTTTT	CAWTEGSTNEKLFF
16	TRBJ2-2	.	TRBV5-1	.	TGCGCCAGCAGCTCTGGCGGCCAAAGTTACACCGGGGAGCTGTTTTTT	CASSSGGQSYTGELFF
13	TRBJ2-5	.	TRBV2	.	TGTGCCAGCAGTATGAGACCAGAAGAGACCCAGTACTTC	CASSMRPEETQYF
16	TRBJ2-7	.	TRBV19	.	TGTGCTAGTAGTATAGGTTTGACGTGGACAGCCGGAGAGCAGTACTTC	CASSIGLTWTAGEQYF
14	TRBJ2-1	.	TRBV29-1	TRBD1	TGCAGCGTTTTTCCCGGGACAGGGGATGATGAGCAGTTCTTC	CSVFPGTGDDEQFF
13	TRBJ1-3	once	TRBV7-6	.	TGTGCCATCCATAAGGGTTCTGGAAACACCATATATTTT	CAIHKGSGNTIYF
13	TRBJ1-2	.	TRBV29-1	.	TGCAGCGCTGAAGATCCGGGGGCTCGTGGCTACACCTTC	CSAEDPGARGYTF
13	TRBJ1-1	.	TRBV4-3	.	TGCGCCAGCAGCCAAATGGACGGCACTGAAGCTTTCTTT	CASSQMDGTEAFF
15	TRBJ2-1	.	TRBV7-9	.	TGTGCCAGCAGCTCTTGGAATAGCGGTTACAATGAGCAGTTCTTC	CASSSWNSGYNEQFF
16	TRBJ2-5	.	TRBV27	TRBD1	TGTGCCAGCAGTTTACTCGGGACAGACCGCCGGGAGACCCAGTACTTC	CASSLLGTDRRETQYF
12	TRBJ1-2	.	TRBV7-9	.	TGTGCCAGCAGCGACGACAGTTATGGCTACACCTTC	CASSDDSYGYTF
15	TRBJ1-2	.	TRBV15	.	TGTGCCACCAGCAGAGACAGGGCAAGTGGCTATGGCTACACCTTC	CATSRDRASGYGYTF
14	TRBJ2-3	.	TRBV19	.	TGTGCCAGTAGCGAGGGGCCGGGAACAGATACGCAGTATTTT	CASSEGPGTDTQYF
14	TRBJ1-2	.	TRBV28	.	TGTGCCAGCAGTTCTCCACACAGGAGGTATGGCTACACCTTC	CASSSPHRRYGYTF
14	TRBJ2-7	.	TRBV28	.	TGTGCCAGCAGTTTAGGGGGGCAGAGGTACGAGCAGTACTTC	CASSLGGQRYEQYF
14	TRBJ2-5	.	TRBV19	.	TGTGCCAGTAGTCTACAGGGCCTTGGGGAGACCCAGTACTTC	CASSLQGLGETQYF
14	TRBJ2-7	.	TRBV4-2	.	TGTGCCAGCAGCGATCTGCACAGTTCCTACGAGCAGTACTTC	CASSDLHSSYEQYF
13	TRBJ2-5	.	TRBV10-1	TRBD1	TGCGCCAGCAGTGCGGACAGGTCTAAGACCCAGTACTTC	CASSADRSKTQYF
15	TRBJ2-1	.	TRBV6-5	TRBD2	TGTGCCAGCAGGAAGGCGACTAGCGTGTGGAATGAGCAGTTCTTC	CASRKATSVWNEQFF
14	TRBJ2-2	.	TRBV7-7	.	TGTGCCAGCAGCCCGACTGGGGGACCCGGGGAGCTGTTTTTT	CASSPTGGPGELFF
15	TRBJ2-7	.	TRBV5-8	.	TGTGCCAGCAGCAATCTTCGGCCGCAGAGGAACGAGCAGTACTTC	CASSNLRPQRNEQYF
16	TRBJ1-2	.	TRBV7-9	TRBD1	TGTGCCAGCAGCTTCCTCGGACAGGGCCCGAACTATGGCTACACCTTC	CASSFLGQGPNYGYTF
14	TRBJ1-1	.	TRBV27	TRBD1	TGTGCCAGCAGTAAGACAGGGAGGAACACTGAAGCTTTCTTT	CASSKTGRNTEAFF
16	TRBJ1-4	once	TRBV27	.	TGTGCCAGCAGTTTTGGGGGCTTCAGGTCTAATGAAAAACTGTTTTTT	CASSFGGFRSNEKLFF
17	TRBJ2-6	.	TRBV6-4	.	TGTGCCAGCAGTGAGGGAGCGGTGTACTCTGGGGCCAACGTCCTGACTTTC	CASSEGAVYSGANVLTF
20	TRBJ2-4	.	TRBV13	TRBD1	TGTGCCAGCAGCCAATTTTACGAAAGAGACAGGGAACTAGCCAAAAACATTCAGTACTTC	CASSQFYERDRELAKNIQYF
15	TRBJ2-1	.	TRBV5-4	.	TGTGCCAGCAGCCAAACGGGGGGCAGTAACAATGAGCAGTTCTTC	CASSQTGGSNNEQFF
16	TRBJ1-4	.	TRBV19	TRBD1	TGTGCCAGTAGTGGGACAGGGGGCATAGGAAATGAAAAACTGTTTTTT	CASSGTGGIGNEKLFF
16	TRBJ1-1	once	TRBV6-4	TRBD1	TGTGCCAGCAGTGATAGCGGTCGACAGGGGCGGACTGAAGCTTTCTTT	CASSDSGRQGRTEAFF
16	TRBJ2-1	.	TRBV11-2	TRBD1	TGTGCCAGCAGCTCCCCGGGCTGGGACAGGTACAATGAGCAGTTCTTC	CASSSPGWDRYNEQFF
15	TRBJ2-1	.	TRBV2	TRBD2	TGTGCCAGCAGACCGGGACTAGCGGACTACAATGAGCAGTTCTTC	CASRPGLADYNEQFF
15	TRBJ1-4	.	TRBV30	.	TGTGCCTGGAGCCCCCCTCGGGGCTATAATGAAAAACTGTTTTTT	CAWSPPRGYNEKLFF
14	TRBJ2-3	.	TRBV9	.	TGTGCCAGCAGCGCCAGGGTGGAGACAGATACGCAGTATTTT	CASSARVETDTQYF
15	TRBJ2-3	.	TRBV28	.	TGTGCCAGCAGTTTCGCAGGGCTAAGCACAGATACGCAGTATTTT	CASSFAGLSTDTQYF
15	TRBJ1-4	.	TRBV15	.	TGTGCCACCAGCAGAGCGCTGGGAACTAATGAAAAACTGTTTTTT	CATSRALGTNEKLFF
17	TRBJ2-5	.	TRBV12-5	TRBD2	TGTGCTAGTGGTTTCCCGGGACTAGCGGGACCAGGAGAGACCCAGTACTTC	CASGFPGLAGPGETQYF